These 20 T cell receptor beta chains were sequenced from one sample in a study of cytomegalovirus exposure and HLA in healthy donors. Both 60 Vbeta primers and 13 Jbeta primers went into the PCR. The method was immunoSEQ multiplex PCR; TCRdb's version includes in-frame clones alone and lacks a portion of them. The table records hundreds of thousands of clones, roughly 87% of them present only once. Sequences were obtained from PBMCs. The origin of the receptors is a man aged 35 to 55 in good health and CMV-seropositive.

The count of this clone is one. The chain uses TRBV12-5 and TRBJ2-1, with 7 bases matching TRBD2. The CDR3 spans 16 residues. Losses at the gene ends were 1 base for V and 8 bases for J; bases not matched to a gene: 11. The germline V gene has CDR1 LGHNT and CDR2 FRNRAP. Here the CDR3 reads CASGLGPGAGEYEQFF. The CDR3 region has the DNA TGTGCTAGTGGTTTGGGGCCCGGGGCGGGAGAGTATGAGCAGTTCTTC.

V and J are TRBV11-3 and TRBJ2-3, with a tentative D call TRBD1 (5 bases). The CDR3 consists of 12 residues. Deletions cut 6 bases from V and 2 bases from J, with 6 bases between. Germline values: CDR1 SGHNT, CDR2 YENEEA. The CDR3 DNA sequence: TGTGCCAGCAGGGGGCCCACAGATACGCAGTATTTT. As protein: CASRGPTDTQYF.

The chain uses TRBV5-1 and TRBJ2-7, with D perhaps TRBD2 (6 bases). V lost 5 bases, J lost 3 bases, and 21 bases lay in between. There are 16 residues in the CDR3. Germline-derived CDR1 and CDR2 are SGHRS and YFSETQ. The DNA of the CDR3 is TGCGCCAGCAGTCTAACTCGACTAGGGCGGTTCTACGAGCAGTACGTC. Translated, it gives CASSLTRLGRFYEQYV.

This clone was recorded a few times. The chain links TRBV30 to TRBJ2-5, with 11 positions matching TRBD2. CDR3 length: 18 amino acids. CDR1 GTSNPN and CDR2 SVGIG come from the germline V gene (reference sequence). Unmatched junction bases numbered 16, after V lost 0 bases and J lost 7 bases. CDR3 sequence reads: CAWSVVGWGTSGSRTQYF. The CDR3 nucleotides read TGTGCCTGGAGTGTTGTGGGATGGGGGACTAGCGGTTCGCGGACCCAGTACTTC.

The rearrangement links TRBV5-6 to TRBJ2-7, with 11 bases aligning to TRBD2. The CDR3 contains 18 residues. Germline V gene data show CDR1 as SGHDT and CDR2 as YYEEEE. Trimming cost V 4 bases and J 0 bases; bases outside gene matches: 12. The CDR3 coding sequence is TGTGCCAGCAGCGGTACTAGCGGGAGAAACCCGAGCTCCTACGAGCAGTACTTC. Protein sequence: CASSGTSGRNPSSYEQYF.

This chain uses TRBV5-4 with TRBJ2-5, with TRBD2 identical over 7 bases. This CDR3 is built from 14 residues. V shed 0 bases, J shed 3 bases, and the junction held 2 bases outside the gene matches. Germline V gene sequence: CDR1 SGHNT, CDR2 YYREEE (reference sequence). CDR3 region: CASSLELAKETQYF. In DNA form, the CDR3 reads TGTGCCAGCAGCTTGGAACTAGCGAAAGAGACCCAGTACTTC. The variable domain in full, completed from reference TRBV5-4 and TRBJ2-5, reads ETGVTQSPTHLIKTRGQQVTLRCSSQSGHNTVSWYQQALGQGPQFIFQYYREEENGRGNFPPRFSGLQFPNYSSELNVNALELDDSALYLCASSLELAKETQYFGPGTRLLVL.

The chain couples TRBV9 to TRBJ2-4; 15 positions agree with TRBD2. CDR1 and CDR2 (germline): SGDLS, YYNGEE. The CDR3 extends over 16 amino acids. The V gene end was trimmed by 3 bases and the J gene end by 8 bases; junction bases not matched to a gene: 6. The CDR3 DNA reads TGTGCCAGCAGCGGGACTAGCGGGAGGGGGCTTGACATTCAGTACTTC. This sequence encodes CASSGTSGRGLDIQYF.

The chain carries TRBV29-1 and TRBJ2-2; 9 nucleotides line up with TRBD2. This CDR3 is built from 15 residues. The germline CDR1 and CDR2 sequences are SQVTM and ANQGSEA. Trimming took 4 bases from V and 1 from J; bases not matched to a gene: 4. The CDR3 region is CSVVASGVNTGELFF. In DNA form, the CDR3 reads TGCAGCGTTGTCGCTAGCGGGGTGAACACCGGGGAGCTGTTTTTT.

The chain recombines TRBV19 with TRBJ1-1; 12 nucleotides align to TRBD1. CDR3 length: 15 residues. Germline assignment: CDR1 LNHDA and CDR2 SQIVND (reference sequence). After removal of 7 bases from V and 2 bases from J, the junction contained 5 bases not matched to a gene. The CDR3 protein is CASTPGTGGNTEAFF. In nucleotides, the CDR3 is TGTGCCAGTACCCCGGGGACAGGGGGCAACACTGAAGCTTTCTTT.

This clone has only one observation. The chain has TRBV12-5 and TRBJ2-3, with D perhaps TRBD2 (5 bases). The V end lost 11 bases, the J end lost 5 bases, and 20 bases lay between the germline ends. This CDR3 comprises 14 residues. CDR1 and CDR2 from the germline V gene are LGHNT and FRNRAP. The CDR3 sequence: CAGAPFAGVDTQYF. The DNA of the CDR3 is TGTGCTGGTGCCCCCTTCGCGGGCGTAGATACGCAGTATTTT.

This sequence joins TRBV7-2 and TRBJ1-2; TRBD1 matches 8 bases. The V gene's germline CDR1 is SGHTA and CDR2 FQGNSA. V was clipped by 5 bases and J by 7 bases; unmatched bases: 9. The CDR3 runs to 14 residues. The CDR3 region is CASSTRQGFGGYTF. As DNA, the CDR3 is TGTGCCAGCAGCACCCGACAGGGGTTCGGTGGCTACACCTTC.

This chain links TRBV5-6 with TRBJ2-3; 10 positions agree with TRBD1. The CDR3 has 17 amino acids. Trimming at V came to 3 bases and at J to 6 bases, leaving 13 bases not matched to a gene. Germline loops: CDR1 SGHDT, CDR2 YYEEEE. The CDR3 nucleotides read TGTGCCAGCAGCTCCCCCGTTAGGACAGGGGGTCTTGATACGCAGTATTTT. It specifies CASSSPVRTGGLDTQYF.

This chain joins TRBV5-1 and TRBJ1-2, with TRBD1 identical over 9 bases. The ends lost 7 bases at V and 4 bases at J; junction bases unmatched: 14. CDR3 size: 16 residues. The germline gives CDR1 SGHRS, CDR2 YFSETQ. Here the CDR3 reads CASRGQGNMMGYGYTF. CDR3 DNA: TGCGCCAGCCGAGGACAGGGGAACATGATGGGCTATGGCTACACCTTC. The whole variable domain, filled in from reference TRBV5-1 and TRBJ1-2, reads KAGVTQTPRYLIKTRGQQVTLSCSPISGHRSVSWYQQTPGQGLQFLFEYFSETQRNKGNFPGRFSGRQFSNSRSEMNVSTLELGDSALYLCASRGQGNMMGYGYTFGSGTRLTVV.

The genes are TRBV4-1 and TRBJ2-1; D is unresolved. Trimming took off 1 base at V and 8 bases at J, with 9 bases between the two ends. The germline V gene has CDR1 MGHRA and CDR2 YSYEKL. The CDR3 spans 13 residues. The DNA for the CDR3 is TGCGCCAGCAGCCAAGCCCCCTTAGATGAGCAGTTCTTC. Its translation is CASSQAPLDEQFF.

This chain links TRBV18 with TRBJ1-5, with 9 positions matching TRBD1. V dropped 2 bases and J dropped 7; count of bases not matched to a gene: 6. CDR3 length: 15 amino acids. Per germline, CDR1 KGHSH and CDR2 LQKENI. The CDR3 is CASSPSTGGGQPQHF. For the CDR3, the DNA is TGTGCCAGCTCACCATCCACAGGGGGCGGGCAGCCCCAGCATTTT.

The chain carries TRBV5-1 and TRBJ1-3; D unclear. V dropped 7 bases and J dropped 0 bases, with 11 bases sitting between them. CDR3 length equals 14 residues. Germline V lookup: CDR1 SGHRS, CDR2 YFSETQ. The CDR3 sequence is CASSLPDSGNTIYF. In DNA form, the CDR3 reads TGCGCCAGCTCTCTCCCAGACTCTGGAAACACCATATATTTT.

The chain combines TRBV28 with TRBJ1-1; possibly TRBD1 for D (6 bases). The V gene's germline CDR1 is MDHEN and CDR2 SYDVKM. CDR3 length: 16 residues. The V end lost 5 bases, the J end lost 5 bases, and 21 bases lay between the germline ends. CDR3 in DNA: TGTGCCAGCAGTCCTCCGACCGGGACAAGGGGGACTGAAGCTTTCTTT. Amino acid sequence: CASSPPTGTRGTEAFF.

The chain combines TRBV23-1 with TRBJ2-3, with D perhaps matching TRBD2 (6 bases). TRBV23-1 is an ORF, with its function uncertain. The CDR3 loop spans 17 amino acids. Between the trimmed V and J ends, which lost 7 bases and 6 bases, there was a span of 26 bases. CDR3 protein: CASIANGGDPNGDTQYF. Written as DNA, the CDR3 is TGCGCCAGCATCGCTAACGGCGGGGATCCCAACGGGGATACGCAGTATTTT.

The rearrangement uses TRBV9 and TRBJ1-1; TRBD1 aligns across 12 bases. V shed 2 bases, J shed 2 bases, and the junction held 1 base outside the gene matches. CDR3 size: 15 residues. Germline V gives CDR1 SGDLS, CDR2 YYNGEE. CDR3 DNA: TGTGCCAGCAGCGTGGGACAGGGGGCAAACACTGAAGCTTTCTTT. Translated: CASSVGQGANTEAFF.

The chain links TRBV27 to TRBJ1-1; no reliable D call. CDR1 and CDR2 from the germline V gene are MNHEY and SMNVEV (reference sequence). The CDR3 is 15 residues long. With 5 bases removed from V and 2 bases from J, the gap between germline ends came to 15 bases. The CDR3 sequence is CASSAFPTGNTEAFF. The CDR3 nucleotides read TGTGCCAGCAGTGCCTTCCCGACGGGAAACACTGAAGCTTTCTTT.